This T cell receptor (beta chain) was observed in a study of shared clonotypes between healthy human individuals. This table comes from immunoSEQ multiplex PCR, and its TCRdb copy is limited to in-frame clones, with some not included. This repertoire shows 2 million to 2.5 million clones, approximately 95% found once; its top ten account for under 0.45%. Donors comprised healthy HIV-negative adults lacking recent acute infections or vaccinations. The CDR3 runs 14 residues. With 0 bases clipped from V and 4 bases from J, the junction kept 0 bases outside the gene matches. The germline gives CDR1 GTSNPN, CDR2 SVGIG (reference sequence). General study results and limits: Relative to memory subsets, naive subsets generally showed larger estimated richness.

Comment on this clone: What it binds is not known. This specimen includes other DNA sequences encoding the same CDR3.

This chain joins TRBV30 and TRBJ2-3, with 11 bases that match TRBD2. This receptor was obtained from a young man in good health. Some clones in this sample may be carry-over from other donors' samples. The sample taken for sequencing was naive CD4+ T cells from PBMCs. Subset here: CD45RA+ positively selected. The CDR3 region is CAWSVLAGADTQYF. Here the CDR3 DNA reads TGTGCCTGGAGTGTACTAGCGGGAGCAGATACGCAGTATTTT. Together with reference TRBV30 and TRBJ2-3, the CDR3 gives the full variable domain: SQTIHQWPATLVQPVGSPLSLECTVEGTSNPNLYWYRQAAGRGLQLLFYSVGIGQISSEVPQNLSASRPQDRQFILSSKKLLLSDSGFYLCAWSVLAGADTQYFGPGTRLTVL.